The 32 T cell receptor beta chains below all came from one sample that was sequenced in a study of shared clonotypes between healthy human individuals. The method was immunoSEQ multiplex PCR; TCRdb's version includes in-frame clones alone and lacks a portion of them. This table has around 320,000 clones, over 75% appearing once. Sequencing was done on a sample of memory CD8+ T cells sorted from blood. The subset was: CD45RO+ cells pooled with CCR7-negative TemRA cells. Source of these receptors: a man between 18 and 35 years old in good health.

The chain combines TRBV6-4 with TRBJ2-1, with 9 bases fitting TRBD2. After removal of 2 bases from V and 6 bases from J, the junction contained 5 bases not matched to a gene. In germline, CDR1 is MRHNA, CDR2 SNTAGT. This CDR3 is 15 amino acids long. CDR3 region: CASSDTAGGLNEQFF. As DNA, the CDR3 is TGTGCCAGCAGTGACACGGCGGGGGGGCTCAATGAGCAGTTCTTC.

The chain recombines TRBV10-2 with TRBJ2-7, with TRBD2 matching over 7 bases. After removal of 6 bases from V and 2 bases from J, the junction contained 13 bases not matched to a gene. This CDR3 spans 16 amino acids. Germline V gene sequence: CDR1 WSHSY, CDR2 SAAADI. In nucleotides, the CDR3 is TGCGCCAGCAGACCCACTGGGAGCGGGACCCCCTACGAGCAGTACTTC. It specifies CASRPTGSGTPYEQYF.

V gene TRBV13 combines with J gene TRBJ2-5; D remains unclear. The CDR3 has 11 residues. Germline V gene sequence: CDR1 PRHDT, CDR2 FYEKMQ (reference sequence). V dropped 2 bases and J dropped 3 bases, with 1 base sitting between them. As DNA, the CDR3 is TGTGCCAGCAGCTTAAAAGAGACCCAGTACTTC. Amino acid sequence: CASSLKETQYF.

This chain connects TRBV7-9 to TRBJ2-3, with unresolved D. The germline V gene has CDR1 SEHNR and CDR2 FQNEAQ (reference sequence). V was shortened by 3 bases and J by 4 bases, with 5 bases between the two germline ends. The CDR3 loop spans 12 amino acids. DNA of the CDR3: TGTGCCAGCAGCTTTGAGCCAGATACGCAGTATTTT. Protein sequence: CASSFEPDTQYF.

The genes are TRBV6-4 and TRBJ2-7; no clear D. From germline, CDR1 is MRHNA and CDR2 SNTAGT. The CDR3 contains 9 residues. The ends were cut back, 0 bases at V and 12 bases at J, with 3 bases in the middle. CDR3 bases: TGTGCCAGCAGTGACTCTTGGTACTTC. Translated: CASSDSWYF.

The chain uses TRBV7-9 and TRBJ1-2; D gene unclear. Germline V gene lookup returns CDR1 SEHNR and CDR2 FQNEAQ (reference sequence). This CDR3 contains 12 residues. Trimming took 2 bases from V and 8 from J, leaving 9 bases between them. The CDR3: CASSLYVDGYTF. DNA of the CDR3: TGTGCCAGCAGCTTATACGTAGACGGCTACACCTTC.

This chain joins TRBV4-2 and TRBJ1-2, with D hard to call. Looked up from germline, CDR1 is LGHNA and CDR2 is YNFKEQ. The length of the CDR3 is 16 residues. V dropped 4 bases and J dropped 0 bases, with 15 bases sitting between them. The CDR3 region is CASSPESGSPNYGYTF. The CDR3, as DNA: TGTGCCAGCAGCCCAGAAAGCGGGTCCCCTAACTATGGCTACACCTTC.

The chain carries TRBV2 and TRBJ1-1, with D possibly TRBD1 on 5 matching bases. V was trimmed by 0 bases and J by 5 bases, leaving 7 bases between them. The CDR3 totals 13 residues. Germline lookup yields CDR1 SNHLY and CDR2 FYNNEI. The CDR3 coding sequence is TGTGCCAGCAGTGAAGCTTGGGGGACTGAAGCTTTCTTT. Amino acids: CASSEAWGTEAFF.

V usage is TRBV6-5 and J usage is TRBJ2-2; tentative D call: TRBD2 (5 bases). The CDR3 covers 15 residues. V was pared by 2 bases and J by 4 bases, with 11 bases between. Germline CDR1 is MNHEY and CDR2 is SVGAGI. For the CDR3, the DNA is TGTGCCAGCAGTTACACCGGAGGCGGCACCGGGGAGCTGTTTTTT. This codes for CASSYTGGGTGELFF.

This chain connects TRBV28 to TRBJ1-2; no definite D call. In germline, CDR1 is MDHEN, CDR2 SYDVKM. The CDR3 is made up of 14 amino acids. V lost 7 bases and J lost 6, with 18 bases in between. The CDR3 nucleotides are TGTGCCAGCACGCCTCCCTGGACGGAGAATGGCTACACCTTC. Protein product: CASTPPWTENGYTF.

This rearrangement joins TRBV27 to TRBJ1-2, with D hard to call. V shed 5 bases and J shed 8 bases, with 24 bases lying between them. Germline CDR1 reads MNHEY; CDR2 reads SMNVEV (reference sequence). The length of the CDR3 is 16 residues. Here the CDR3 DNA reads TGTGCCAGCAGTCGGCGGGGTGTGGAATGGTTTGAGGGCTACACCTTC. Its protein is CASSRRGVEWFEGYTF.

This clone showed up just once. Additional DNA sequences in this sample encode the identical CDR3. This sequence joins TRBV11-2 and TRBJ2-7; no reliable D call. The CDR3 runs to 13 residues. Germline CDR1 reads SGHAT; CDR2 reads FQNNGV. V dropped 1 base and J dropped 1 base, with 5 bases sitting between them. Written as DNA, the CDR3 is TGTGCCAGCAGCTTAGGAGGTTCCTACGAGCAGTACTTC. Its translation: CASSLGGSYEQYF.

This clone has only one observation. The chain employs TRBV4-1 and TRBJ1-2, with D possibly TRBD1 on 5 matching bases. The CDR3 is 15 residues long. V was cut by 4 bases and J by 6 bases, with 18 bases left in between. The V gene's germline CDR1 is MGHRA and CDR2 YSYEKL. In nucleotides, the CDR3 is TGCGCCAGCAGCCCCTTGAGTTGGACAAGTGATGGCTACACCTTC. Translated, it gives CASSPLSWTSDGYTF.

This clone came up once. The CDR3 is CASSAPGELFF. The CDR3 DNA reads as TGTGCCAGCAGCGCGCCCGGGGAGCTGTTTTTT. This chain uses TRBV11-2 with TRBJ2-2; D gene unclear. The germline CDR1 and CDR2 sequences are SGHAT and FQNNGV. Between the trimmed V and J ends, which lost 5 bases and 6 bases, there was a span of 4 bases. The CDR3 extends over 11 amino acids.

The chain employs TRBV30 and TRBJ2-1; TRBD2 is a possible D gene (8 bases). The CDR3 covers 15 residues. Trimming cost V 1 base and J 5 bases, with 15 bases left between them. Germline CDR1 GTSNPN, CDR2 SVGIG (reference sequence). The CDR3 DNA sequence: TGTGCCTGGAGTGGGGGGACAGCGGGAGACAATGAGCAGTTCTTC. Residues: CAWSGGTAGDNEQFF.

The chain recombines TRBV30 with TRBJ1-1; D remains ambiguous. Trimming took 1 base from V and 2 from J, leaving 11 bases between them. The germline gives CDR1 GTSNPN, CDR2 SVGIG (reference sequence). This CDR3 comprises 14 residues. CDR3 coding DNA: TGTGCCTGGAGTGACCCCTCAGCCAACACTGAAGCTTTCTTT. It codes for CAWSDPSANTEAFF.

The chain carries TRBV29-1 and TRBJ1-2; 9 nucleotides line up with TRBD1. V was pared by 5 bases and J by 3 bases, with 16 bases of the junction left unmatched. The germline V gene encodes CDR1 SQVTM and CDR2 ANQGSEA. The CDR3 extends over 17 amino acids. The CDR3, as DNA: TGCAGCGTTCCTGAACCTTCGTCTCGGACAGGGGACTATGGCTACACCTTC. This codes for CSVPEPSSRTGDYGYTF.

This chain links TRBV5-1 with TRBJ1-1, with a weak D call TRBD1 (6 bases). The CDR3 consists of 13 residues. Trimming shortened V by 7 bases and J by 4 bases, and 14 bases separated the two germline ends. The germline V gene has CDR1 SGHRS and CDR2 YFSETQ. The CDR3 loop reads CASHPVGGTEAFF. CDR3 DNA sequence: TGCGCCAGCCACCCGGTAGGGGGCACTGAAGCTTTCTTT.

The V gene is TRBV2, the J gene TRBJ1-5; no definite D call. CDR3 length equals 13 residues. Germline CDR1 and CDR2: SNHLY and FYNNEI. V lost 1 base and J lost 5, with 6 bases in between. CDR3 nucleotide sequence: TGTGCCAGCAGTGAAGGTTGGGATCAGCCCCAGCATTTT. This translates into CASSEGWDQPQHF.

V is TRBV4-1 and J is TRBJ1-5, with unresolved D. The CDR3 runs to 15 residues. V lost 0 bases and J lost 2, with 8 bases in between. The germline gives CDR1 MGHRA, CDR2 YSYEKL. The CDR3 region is CASSQELKGNQPQHF. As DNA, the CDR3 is TGCGCCAGCAGCCAAGAGTTAAAGGGCAATCAGCCCCAGCATTTT.

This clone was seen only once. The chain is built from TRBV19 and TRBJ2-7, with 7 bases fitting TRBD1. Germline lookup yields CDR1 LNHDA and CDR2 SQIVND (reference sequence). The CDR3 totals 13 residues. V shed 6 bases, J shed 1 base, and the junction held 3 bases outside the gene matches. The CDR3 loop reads CASRDRQSYEQYF. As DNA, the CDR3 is TGTGCCAGTAGGGACAGGCAATCCTACGAGCAGTACTTC.

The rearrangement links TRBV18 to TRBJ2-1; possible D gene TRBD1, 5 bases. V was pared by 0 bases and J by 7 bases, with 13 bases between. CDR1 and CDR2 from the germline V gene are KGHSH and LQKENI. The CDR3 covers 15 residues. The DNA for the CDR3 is TGTGCCAGCTCACCACCGAAGACAGCCTTTAATGAGCAGTTCTTC. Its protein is CASSPPKTAFNEQFF.

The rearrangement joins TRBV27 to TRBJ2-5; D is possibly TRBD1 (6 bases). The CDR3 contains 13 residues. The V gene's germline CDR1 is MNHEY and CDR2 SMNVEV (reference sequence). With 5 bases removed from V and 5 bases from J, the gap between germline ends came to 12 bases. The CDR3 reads CASSPNQGETQYF. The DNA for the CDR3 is TGTGCCAGCAGTCCCAACCAGGGGGAGACCCAGTACTTC.

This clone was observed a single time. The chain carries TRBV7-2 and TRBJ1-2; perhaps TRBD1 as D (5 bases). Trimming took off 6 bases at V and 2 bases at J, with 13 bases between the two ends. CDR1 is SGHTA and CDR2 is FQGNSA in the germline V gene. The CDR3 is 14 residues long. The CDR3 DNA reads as TGTGCCAGCAGTGAATTGACAGCCAACTATGGCTACACCTTC. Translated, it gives CASSELTANYGYTF.

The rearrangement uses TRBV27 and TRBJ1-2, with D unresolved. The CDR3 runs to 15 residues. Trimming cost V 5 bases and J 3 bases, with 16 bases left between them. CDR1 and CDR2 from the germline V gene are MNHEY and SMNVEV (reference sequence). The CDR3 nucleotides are TGTGCCAGCAGTCAGTTCGGTGGCCGCGACTATGGCTACACCTTC. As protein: CASSQFGGRDYGYTF.

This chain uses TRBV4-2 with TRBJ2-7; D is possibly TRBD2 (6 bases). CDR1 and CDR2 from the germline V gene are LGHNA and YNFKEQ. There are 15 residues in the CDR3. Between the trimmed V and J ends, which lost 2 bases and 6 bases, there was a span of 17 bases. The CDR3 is CASSQLLIGGSEQYF. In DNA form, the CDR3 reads TGTGCCAGCAGCCAACTGCTAATCGGGGGAAGCGAGCAGTACTTC.

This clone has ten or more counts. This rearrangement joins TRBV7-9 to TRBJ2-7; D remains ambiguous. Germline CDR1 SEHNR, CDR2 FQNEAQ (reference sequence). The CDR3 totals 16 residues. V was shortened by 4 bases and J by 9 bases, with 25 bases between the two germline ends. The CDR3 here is CASSSESAGPKLVQYF. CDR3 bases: TGTGCCAGCAGCTCCGAGTCGGCAGGCCCCAAGTTGGTGCAGTACTTC. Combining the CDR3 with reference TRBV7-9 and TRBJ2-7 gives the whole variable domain DTGVSQNPRHKITKRGQNVTFRCDPISEHNRLYWYRQTLGQGPEFLTYFQNEAQLEKSRLLSDRFSAERPKGSFSTLEIQRTEQGDSAMYLCASSSESAGPKLVQYFGPGTRLTVT.

CDR3 nucleotides: TGCGCCAGCAGCCAAGCAGGGGGCGAATGGGATCAGCCCCAGCATTTT. Residues: CASSQAGGEWDQPQHF. The chain links TRBV4-1 to TRBJ1-5; 8 bases line up with TRBD1. J gave up 5 bases and V 1 base, and 7 bases lay outside the gene matches. The CDR3 runs to 16 residues. CDR1 and CDR2 (germline): MGHRA, YSYEKL.

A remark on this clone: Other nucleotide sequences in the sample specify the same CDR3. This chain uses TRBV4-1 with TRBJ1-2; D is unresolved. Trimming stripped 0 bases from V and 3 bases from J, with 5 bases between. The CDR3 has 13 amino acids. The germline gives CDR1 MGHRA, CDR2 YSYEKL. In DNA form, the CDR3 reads TGCGCCAGCAGCCAAGACAGAGACTATGGCTACACCTTC. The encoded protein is CASSQDRDYGYTF.

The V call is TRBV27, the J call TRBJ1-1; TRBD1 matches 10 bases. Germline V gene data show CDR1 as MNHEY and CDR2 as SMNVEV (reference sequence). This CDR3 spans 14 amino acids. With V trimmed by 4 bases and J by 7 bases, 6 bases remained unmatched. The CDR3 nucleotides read TGTGCCAGCAGTTCGGGACAGGGGTTAGGTGAAGCTTTCTTT. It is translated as CASSSGQGLGEAFF.

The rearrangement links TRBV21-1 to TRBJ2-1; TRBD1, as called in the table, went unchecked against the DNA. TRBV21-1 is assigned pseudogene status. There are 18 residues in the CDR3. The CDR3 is CASSLQGAYLSSYNEQFF. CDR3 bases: TGTGCCAGCAGCTTGCAGGGGGCGTACCTAAGCTCCTACAATGAGCAGTTCTTC.

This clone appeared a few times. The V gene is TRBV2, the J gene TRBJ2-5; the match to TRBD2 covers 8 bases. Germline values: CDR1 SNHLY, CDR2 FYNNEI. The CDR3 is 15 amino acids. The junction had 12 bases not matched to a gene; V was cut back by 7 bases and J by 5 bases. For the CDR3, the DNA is TGTGCCAGCACAGAACCGGGACTAGGTGTCGAGACCCAGTACTTC. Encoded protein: CASTEPGLGVETQYF.